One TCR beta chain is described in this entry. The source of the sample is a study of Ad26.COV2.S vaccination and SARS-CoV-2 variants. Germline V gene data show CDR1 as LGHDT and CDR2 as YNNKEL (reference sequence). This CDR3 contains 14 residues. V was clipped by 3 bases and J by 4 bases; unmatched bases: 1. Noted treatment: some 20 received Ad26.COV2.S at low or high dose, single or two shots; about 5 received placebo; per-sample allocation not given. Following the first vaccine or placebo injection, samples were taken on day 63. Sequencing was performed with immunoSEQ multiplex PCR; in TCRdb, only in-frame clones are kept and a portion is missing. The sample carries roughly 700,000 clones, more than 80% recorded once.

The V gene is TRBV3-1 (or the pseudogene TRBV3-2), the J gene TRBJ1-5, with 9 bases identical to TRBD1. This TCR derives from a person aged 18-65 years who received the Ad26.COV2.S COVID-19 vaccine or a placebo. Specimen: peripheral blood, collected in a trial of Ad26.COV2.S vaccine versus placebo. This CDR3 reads CASSHGQGNQPQHF. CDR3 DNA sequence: TGTGCCAGCAGCCATGGACAGGGGAATCAGCCCCAGCATTTT.